This TCR beta chain originates from a study of memory CD4+ T cells and cytomegalovirus serostatus. Findings and limits, study-wide: The CMV-associated TCR signature appears largely within the CD4+ memory repertoire.

To note about this clone: What it recognizes is unknown.

Sequenced by immunoSEQ multiplex PCR; TCRdb stores in-frame clones only, minus some. Among approximately 56,000 clones listed, roughly 80% were seen once. The sort gate was single viable CD3+CD4+CD8-CD45RO+ cells for memory CD4+ T cells. The sample comprised memory CD4+ T cells from blood. This sequence was found in an adult in good health and CMV-seronegative.

CDR3 amino acids: CASSVADYSGGYTF. In nucleotides, the CDR3 is TGTGCCAGCAGCGTAGCGGACTATTCAGGTGGCTACACCTTC. The rearrangement joins TRBV9 to TRBJ1-2; D unclear. The germline V gene encodes CDR1 SGDLS and CDR2 YYNGEE. The V end was cut by 0 bases, the J end by 7 bases, with 13 bases between. The CDR3 extends over 14 amino acids.